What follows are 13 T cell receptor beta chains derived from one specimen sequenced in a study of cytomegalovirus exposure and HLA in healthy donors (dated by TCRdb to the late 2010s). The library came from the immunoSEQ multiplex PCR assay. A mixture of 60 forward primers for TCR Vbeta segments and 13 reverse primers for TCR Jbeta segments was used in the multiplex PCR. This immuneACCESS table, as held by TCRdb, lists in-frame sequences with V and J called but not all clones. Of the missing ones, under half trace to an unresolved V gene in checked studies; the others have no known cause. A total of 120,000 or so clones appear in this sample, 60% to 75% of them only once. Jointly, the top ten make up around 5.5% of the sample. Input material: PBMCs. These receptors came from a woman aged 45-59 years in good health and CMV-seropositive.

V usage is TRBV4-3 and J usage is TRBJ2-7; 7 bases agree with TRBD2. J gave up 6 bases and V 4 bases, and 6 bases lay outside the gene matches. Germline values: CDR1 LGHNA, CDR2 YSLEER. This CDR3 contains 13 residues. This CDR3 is CASSLGLGVEQYF. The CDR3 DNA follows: TGCGCCAGCAGCCTCGGACTAGGGGTCGAGCAGTACTTC.

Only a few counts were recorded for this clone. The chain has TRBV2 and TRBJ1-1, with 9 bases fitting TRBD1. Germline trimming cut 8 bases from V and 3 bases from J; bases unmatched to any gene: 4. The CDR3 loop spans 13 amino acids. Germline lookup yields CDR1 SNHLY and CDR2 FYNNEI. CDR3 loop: CASAGQGDTEAFF. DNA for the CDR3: TGTGCCAGCGCGGGACAGGGAGACACTGAAGCTTTCTTT.

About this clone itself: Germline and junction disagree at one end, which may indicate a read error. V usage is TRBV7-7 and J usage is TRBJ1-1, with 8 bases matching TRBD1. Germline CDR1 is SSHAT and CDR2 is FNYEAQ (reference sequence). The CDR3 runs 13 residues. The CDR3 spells CASSQDRDTEAFF. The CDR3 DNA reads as TGTGCTAGCAGCCAGGACAGGGATACTGAAGCTTTCTTT.

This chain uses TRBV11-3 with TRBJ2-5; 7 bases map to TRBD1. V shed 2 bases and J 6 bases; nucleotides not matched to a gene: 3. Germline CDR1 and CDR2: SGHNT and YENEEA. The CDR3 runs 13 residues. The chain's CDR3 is CASSLRQGQTQYF. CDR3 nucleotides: TGTGCCAGCAGCTTACGACAGGGTCAGACCCAGTACTTC.

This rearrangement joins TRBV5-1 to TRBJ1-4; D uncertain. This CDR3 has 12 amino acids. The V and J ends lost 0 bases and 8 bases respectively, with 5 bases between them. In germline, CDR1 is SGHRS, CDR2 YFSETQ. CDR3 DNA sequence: TGCGCCAGCAGCTTGGGTCAAGAAAAACTGTTTTTT. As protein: CASSLGQEKLFF.

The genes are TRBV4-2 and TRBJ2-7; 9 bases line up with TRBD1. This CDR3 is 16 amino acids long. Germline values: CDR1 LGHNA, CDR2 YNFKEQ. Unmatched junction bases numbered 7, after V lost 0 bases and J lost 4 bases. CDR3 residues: CASSQDGGDREYEQYF. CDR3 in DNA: TGTGCCAGCAGCCAAGATGGGGGGGACAGGGAATACGAGCAGTACTTC.

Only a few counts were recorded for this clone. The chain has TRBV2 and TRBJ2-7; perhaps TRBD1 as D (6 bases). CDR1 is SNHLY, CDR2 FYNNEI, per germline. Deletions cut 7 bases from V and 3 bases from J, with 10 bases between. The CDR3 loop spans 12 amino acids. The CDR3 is CASTRGGYEQYF. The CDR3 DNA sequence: TGTGCCAGCACGAGAGGGGGCTACGAGCAGTACTTC.

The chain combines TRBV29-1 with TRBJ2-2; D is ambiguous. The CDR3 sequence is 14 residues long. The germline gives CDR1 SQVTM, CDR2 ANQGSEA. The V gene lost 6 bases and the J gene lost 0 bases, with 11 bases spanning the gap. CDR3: CSVGARSNTGELFF. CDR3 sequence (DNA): TGCAGCGTCGGAGCGCGGTCGAACACCGGGGAGCTGTTTTTT.

CDR3 sequence: CASSRGQGAVYEQYF. The CDR3, as DNA: TGTGCCAGCAGTAGGGGACAGGGGGCGGTATACGAGCAGTACTTC. The chain recombines TRBV6-5 with TRBJ2-7; TRBD1 agrees at 12 bases. CDR1 and CDR2 from the germline V gene are MNHEY and SVGAGI. The CDR3 is 15 amino acids. V was pared by 5 bases and J by 4 bases, with 6 bases of the junction left unmatched.

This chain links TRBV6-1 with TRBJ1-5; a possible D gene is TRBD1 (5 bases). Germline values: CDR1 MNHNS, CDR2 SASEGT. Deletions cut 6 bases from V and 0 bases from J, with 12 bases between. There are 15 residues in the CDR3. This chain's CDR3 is CASREQVYSNQPQHF. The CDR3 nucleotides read TGTGCCAGCAGGGAACAGGTCTATAGCAATCAGCCCCAGCATTTT.

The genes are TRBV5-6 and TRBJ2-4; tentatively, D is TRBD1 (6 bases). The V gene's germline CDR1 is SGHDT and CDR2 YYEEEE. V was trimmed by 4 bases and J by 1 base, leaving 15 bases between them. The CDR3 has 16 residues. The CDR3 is CASSLRGGRAKNIQYF. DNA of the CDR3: TGTGCCAGCAGCCTTCGAGGGGGAAGGGCCAAAAACATTCAGTACTTC.

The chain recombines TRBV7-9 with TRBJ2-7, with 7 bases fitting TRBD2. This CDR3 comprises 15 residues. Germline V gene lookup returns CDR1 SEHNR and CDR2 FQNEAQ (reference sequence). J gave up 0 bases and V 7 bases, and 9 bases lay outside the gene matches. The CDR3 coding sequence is TGTGCCAGCACCCGATCGGGGGGAAGCTCCTACGAGCAGTACTTC. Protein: CASTRSGGSSYEQYF. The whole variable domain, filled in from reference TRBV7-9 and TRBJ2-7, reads DTGVSQNPRHKITKRGQNVTFRCDPISEHNRLYWYRQTLGQGPEFLTYFQNEAQLEKSRLLSDRFSAERPKGSFSTLEIQRTEQGDSAMYLCASTRSGGSSYEQYFGPGTRLTVT.

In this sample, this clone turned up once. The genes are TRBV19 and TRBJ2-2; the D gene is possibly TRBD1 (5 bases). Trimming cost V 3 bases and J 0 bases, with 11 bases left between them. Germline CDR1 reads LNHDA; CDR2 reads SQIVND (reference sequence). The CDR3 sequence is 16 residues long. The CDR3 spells CASSISRGANTGELFF. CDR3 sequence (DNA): TGTGCCAGTAGTATTTCTAGGGGCGCGAACACCGGGGAGCTGTTTTTT.